Below, one T cell receptor beta chain is given with its context. This clone was found once. No antigen is known for it. Nothing much larger sits one base from this clone, and base qualities are not available. The data derive from a study of blood T cell repertoires in COVID-19 (dated by TCRdb to 2018 to 2021). As for the study more broadly: Samples from collaborators originated in the United States, Italy and Spain and spanned both the acute and convalescent phases of COVID-19. The prospective study material was composed of cDNA or gDNA derived from T cells, B-cell-depleted T cells, or PBMCs. The dataset comprised deeply sampled blood TCRbeta repertoires from subjects exposed to, actively infected with, or recovered from COVID-19. The repertoires were released in a freely available public database intended as a resource for research on the immune response to SARS-CoV-2. Samples were obtained from the ongoing ImmuneRACE study (first 160 participants) and from approximately 1,200 subjects provided by 6 global collaborators. A de-identified subject ID, COVID-19 status, age in years and sex were almost always included in the sample metadata. Where available, HLA class I and class II types were obtained from metadata supplied by the sample provider rather than from assay-based typing.

What the authors observed across the whole study: The amount of clinical and demographic metadata varied by source and participant and was provided uncurated.

The immunoSEQ Assay, a bias-controlled multiplex PCR, was used to amplify TCRbeta CDR3 regions from genomic DNA. The study's own analysis went as follows. The number of nucleated cells in each sample was estimated by amplification of reference gene primers within the assay. Sequence reads were collapsed and filtered to measure the absolute abundance of every unique TCRbeta CDR3 rearrangement. For each sample, productive Simpson clonality was calculated by taking the square root of Simpson's diversity index across productive rearrangements. This is the immuneACCESS table as TCRdb keeps it, with only in-frame sequences that have V and J called. A part of the clones is gone; compared with another copy, unresolved V genes explain less than half, and the rest is unexplained. The V and J calls and clone size come from that table; D and trimming were worked out from the DNA. Within this sample are roughly 73,000 clones, with 65% to 85% of them counted one time only. The ten largest account for 1.8% of the sample.

The CDR3 covers 16 residues, taking in both the cysteine and the phenylalanine. Kept here is only the CDR3 DNA, which spans 48 bases and is read in frame from base 1. For this chain, trimming is 1 base at the V end and 7 bases at the J end, and the number of junction bases without a gene match is 10. CDR1 SGHTA and CDR2 FQGNSA were looked up in the germline V gene. Whole blood was collected in K2EDTA tubes by collaborating institutions according to the institutions' own protocols. For TCRbeta analysis, collaborators shipped samples as frozen whole blood, isolated PBMCs, or DNA extracted from either of those sample types.

Rearrangement joined TRBV7-2 to TRBJ2-1; TRBD1 lines up with 7 middle nucleotides. This TCR came from a woman aged 60 to 75 with acute or convalescent COVID-19. Material: peripheral blood. The CDR3 reads CASSLVGGTASNEQFF. DNA sequence: TGTGCCAGCAGCTTAGTAGGTGGGACAGCTTCTAATGAGCAGTTCTTC.